A single TCR beta chain is shown here with its context. This specimen comes from a study of blood T cell repertoires in COVID-19. Study context: From T cells, B-cell-depleted T cells, or PBMCs came the material, which was cDNA or gDNA.

Sequenced by immunoSEQ multiplex PCR; TCRdb stores in-frame clones only, minus some. The sample includes roughly 70,000 clones, roughly four fifths of them seen just once. Material for sequencing was peripheral blood. The source of this sequence is a man between 70 and 80 years old with COVID-19, enrolled during active disease.

The CDR3: CASSTLPGQGVRRPGELFF. The CDR3 DNA reads TGTGCCAGCAGTACATTACCGGGACAGGGGGTGAGGCGTCCCGGGGAGCTGTTTTTT. The rearrangement links TRBV27 to TRBJ2-2; 11 nucleotides agree with TRBD1. The V segment lost 5 bases and the J segment 6 bases; nucleotides outside the gene matches: 17. CDR1 and CDR2 from the germline V gene are MNHEY and SMNVEV (reference sequence). The CDR3 sequence is 19 residues long.